The following is a T cell receptor (beta chain) sequence with its context. RNA was extracted and reverse transcribed into cDNA as the sequencing template. Produced via immunoSEQ multiplex PCR; TCRdb's table is partial and in-frame only. The table shows 190,000 or so clones, with roughly 64% occurring only once. This sample was included in a study of CD8+ T cells in alopecia areata. The treatment is: oral pan-JAK inhibitor, 5-10 mg twice daily. The CDR3 consists of 12 residues. Germline V lookup: CDR1 SQVTM, CDR2 ANQGSEA. The germline V and J ends were trimmed by 6 bases and 0 bases, with 9 bases remaining between them.

Sequencing used CD8+ T cells sorted from blood, obtained at week 24, from a patient treated with tofacitinib. The V call is TRBV29-1, the J call TRBJ2-7; D gene unclear. The TCR comes from a human donor with alopecia areata. The chain's CDR3 is CSVGPSSYEQYF. The CDR3 DNA is TGCAGCGTCGGACCTAGCTCCTACGAGCAGTACTTC.